This T cell receptor (beta chain) was recovered during a study of naive and memory T cell subsets. Whole-study results and caveats: Especially in CD8 cells, naive repertoires contained a few larger clonotypes, possibly CD45RA-re-expressing memory cells.

On this clonotype itself: What it recognizes is unknown.

Two oligonucleotides, mixed equimolar, formed the beta constant-region primer covering TRBC1 and TRBC2. Nested alpha and beta constant-region primers with the SP2 primer drove four PCR rounds on ligated cDNA. TCRdb fed the UMI-ligation and nested PCR reads into MiXCR, producing one record per CDR3 protein. The data hold 90,000 to 120,000 distinct CDR3 sequences, with roughly 14% observed a single time. V lost 1 base and J lost 5, with 15 bases in between. There are 16 residues in the CDR3. The V gene's germline CDR1 is SEHNR and CDR2 FQNEAQ (reference sequence). Cells stained for CD3, CD4, CD8, CD45RA and CD27 were sorted into four subsets.

The sequencing sample was made of naive CD8+ T cells from blood. V usage is TRBV7-9 and J usage is TRBJ1-5; D might be TRBD1 (5 bases). This sequence originates from a human donor in good health. The CDR3 coding sequence is TGTGCCAGCAGCTTAGTCGGACTGGGGGGAGATCAGCCCCAGCATTTT. This gives the protein CASSLVGLGGDQPQHF.